These 2 T cell receptor beta chains came from one sample sequenced in a study of blood T cell repertoires in COVID-19. Here immunoSEQ multiplex PCR was the method, and the copy in TCRdb shows in-frame clones only, minus some. The table shows 120,000 or so clones, with about 79% occurring only once. Sequencing was performed on peripheral blood. Receptor source: a woman of 80 years or more with active or convalescent COVID-19.

The chain recombines TRBV24-1 with TRBJ2-3; possibly TRBD1 for D (6 bases). The ends were cut back, 3 bases at V and 6 bases at J, with 18 bases in the middle. Germline-derived CDR1 and CDR2 are KGHDR and SFDVKD. CDR3 length: 16 amino acids. The CDR3 spells CATSDKRQAGVDTQYF. The CDR3 nucleotides are TGTGCCACCAGTGATAAACGACAGGCGGGTGTGGATACGCAGTATTTT.

The rearrangement uses TRBV2 and TRBJ1-6; D may be TRBD1 (6 bases). The CDR3 length is 13 residues. Trimming shortened V by 6 bases and J by 9 bases, and 12 bases separated the two germline ends. The germline gives CDR1 SNHLY, CDR2 FYNNEI. This chain's CDR3 is CASREDSSSPLHF. The CDR3, as DNA: TGTGCCAGCAGAGAGGACAGCAGTTCACCCCTCCACTTT.